The entry below gives a single TCR beta chain sequence along with its context. Participants had chemo-refractory metastatic non-small-cell lung cancer and were treated with focal radiation plus ipilimumab CTLA-4 blockade. This sample is part of a study of radiotherapy plus CTLA-4 blockade in lung cancer. The method was immunoSEQ multiplex PCR; TCRdb's version includes in-frame clones alone and lacks a portion of them. Of roughly 44,000 clones listed, 70% to 80% are singletons. Germline-derived CDR1 and CDR2 are MNHEY and SVGAGI. Unmatched junction bases numbered 6, after V lost 4 bases and J lost 7 bases. This CDR3 contains 14 residues.

The origin of this receptor is a human donor with non-small cell lung cancer who had stable disease on radiotherapy plus ipilimumab. This chain joins TRBV6-5 and TRBJ1-5, with TRBD1 matching 8 bases. The sample in question was peripheral blood, obtained from a patient treated with radiotherapy plus ipilimumab. CDR3 residues: CASSSGQGWQPQHF. In DNA form, the CDR3 reads TGTGCCAGCAGTTCCGGACAGGGTTGGCAGCCCCAGCATTTT.